This T cell receptor (beta chain) comes out of a study of human T cells and chemical hapten exposure. Regarding the study as a whole: Having alopecia, donors may respond immunologically unlike healthy people. DPC sensitization left the count of TCRs above 1 in 1000 unchanged.

TCRdb ran MiXCR on the RACE reads and lists one entry per CDR3 protein. The sample has 340,000 or so distinct CDR3 sequences, around 7% seen once. The time point is: patch test 1, 2 weeks after DPC sensitization. Treatment given: therapeutic diphenylcyclopropenone sensitization with weekly scalp DPC. Alopecia patients, 18 to 70 years old and DPC-suitable, served as donors. V was clipped by 3 bases and J by 3 bases, with 10 bases between them. Germline values: CDR1 DFQATT, CDR2 SNEGSKA (reference sequence). The length of the CDR3 is 13 residues. This clonotype was seen more than once but under ten times. The antigen is not known.

The material was whole blood, obtained in connection with sensitization to the hapten diphenylcyclopropenone (DPC). The chain links TRBV20-1 to TRBJ2-3; D perhaps matches TRBD2 (5 bases). The sequence was obtained from a young woman with alopecia areata. Some clones in this sample may be carry-over from other donors' samples. For the CDR3, the DNA is TGCAGTGCTAGCGACCTAGCAACAGATACGCAGTATTTT. Its translation: CSASDLATDTQYF.